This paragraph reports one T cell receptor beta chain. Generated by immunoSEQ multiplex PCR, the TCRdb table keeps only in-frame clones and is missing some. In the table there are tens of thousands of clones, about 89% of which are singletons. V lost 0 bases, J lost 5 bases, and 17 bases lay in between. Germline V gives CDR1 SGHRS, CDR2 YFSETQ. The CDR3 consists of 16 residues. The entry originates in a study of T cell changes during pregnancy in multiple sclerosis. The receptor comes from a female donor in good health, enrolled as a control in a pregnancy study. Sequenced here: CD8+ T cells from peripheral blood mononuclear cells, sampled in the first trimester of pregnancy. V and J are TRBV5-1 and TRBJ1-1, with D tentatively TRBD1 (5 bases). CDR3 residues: CASSLAGRGVYTEAFF. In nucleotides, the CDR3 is TGCGCCAGCAGCTTGGCAGGGCGGGGTGTTTATACTGAAGCTTTCTTT.